This TCR beta chain comes out of a study of graft-versus-host responses after intestinal transplantation. Study-level background: Transplants were multivisceral, liver-intestinal, or isolated intestinal.

Plates contained 200,000 CFSE-labeled responder cells and 200,000 irradiated, violet-dye-labeled stimulator cells. Sequencing was performed with immunoSEQ multiplex PCR; in TCRdb, only in-frame clones are kept and a portion is missing. Among 15,000 to 20,000 clones, under 45% were seen once, and the ten largest hold about 3.5%. This CDR3 spans 15 amino acids. Trimming shortened V by 0 bases and J by 0 bases, and 9 bases separated the two germline ends. Looked up from germline, CDR1 is SGHDT and CDR2 is YYEEEE. This clone was detected only a few times. The chain has TRBV5-6 and TRBJ2-5; D gene uncertain. This receptor was obtained from a human patient who received an intestinal transplant. This specimen consisted of alloreactive CD8+ T cells from a mixed lymphocyte reaction culture, obtained before intestinal transplant. Subset denoted: CFSE-low proliferating T cells sorted from approximately 6-day pre-transplant mixed lymphocyte reaction (GvH or HvG direction). CDR3 nucleotide sequence: TGTGCCAGCAGCTTGGGGGGAAGATACCAAGAGACCCAGTACTTC. This translates into CASSLGGRYQETQYF.